The sequence of this T cell receptor (beta chain) was determined in a study of PD-L1 blockade in urothelial cancer. Study-level information: It was at 3 weeks (second dose) and 6 weeks after treatment start that blood was analyzed. There were a median of roughly 140,000 T cells in blood samples.

Sample time point: pretreatment peripheral blood. Regarding the study as a whole: Better progression-free and overall survival followed lower pretreatment blood clonality.

Every PCR got spiked synthetic TCR analog templates. The data were produced by immunoSEQ multiplex PCR, yet TCRdb's version contains in-frame clones alone and is incomplete. The sample lists tens of thousands of clones; around four fifths were seen once. Germline V CDR1 and CDR2: MDHEN, SYDVKM. V was clipped by 2 bases and J by 3 bases, with 11 bases between them. CDR3 length: 14 amino acids. Turning to this clone: Its antigen is undetermined.

This TCR was sampled from a man older than 75 with urothelial cancer. V usage is TRBV28 and J usage is TRBJ2-7; D unresolved. The sample in question was PBMCs, obtained around atezolizumab (anti-PD-L1) treatment. The chain's CDR3 is CASSLGQRYYEQYF. The CDR3 region has the DNA TGTGCCAGCAGTTTAGGCCAGCGTTACTACGAGCAGTACTTC.